This TCR beta chain was profiled in a study of blood T cell repertoires in COVID-19. Overall study: There were acute and convalescent COVID-19 samples, and they came from the United States, Italy and Spain.

The CDR3 has 14 residues. V trimming: 7 bases; J trimming: 2 bases; junction bases outside the gene matches: 4. Germline CDR1 is LNHDA and CDR2 is SQIVND (reference sequence). In the original analysis: Nucleated cell counts were estimated from reference gene primer amplification. Generated by immunoSEQ multiplex PCR, the TCRdb table keeps only in-frame clones and is missing some. From that table come the V and J calls and clone size; the DNA was used to work out D and trimming. The table includes around 70,000 clones, almost 90% detected once. The genes are TRBV19 and TRBJ2-7, with 11 bases that match TRBD1. The clonotype comes from a woman aged 80 or over with active or convalescent COVID-19. Sample: peripheral blood. CDR3 bases: TGTGCCAGTACCGCGGGACAGGGGGCCTACGAGCAGTACTTC. Its protein is CASTAGQGAYEQYF.